This T cell receptor beta chain was captured by sequencing in a study of a mutant IDH1 vaccine in newly diagnosed glioma. Study-wide context: Averaging roughly 40 years of age, treated patients were around 60% male and approximately 38% female. Patients' prior therapy spanned radiotherapy, temozolomide, or both; most underwent both.

Documented time point: baseline, week 1 (first vaccination visit). Treatment described: pre-vaccination baseline after standard-of-care therapy. New WHO grade 3 or 4 astrocytomas that were IDH1-mutant and ATRX-lost occurred in the donors. Per the germline V gene, CDR1 is SGHVS and CDR2 is FQNEAQ. CDR3 length: 17 amino acids. The V gene lost 0 bases and the J gene lost 0 bases, with 11 bases spanning the gap. Regarding this clone: Its antigen remains unidentified.

Sequencing used immunoSEQ multiplex PCR; TCRdb keeps in-frame clones, though not all of them. Of roughly 25,000 clones listed, 90% to 95% are singletons. Study-level findings and limits: Roughly 93% of patients showed vaccine-induced immune responses across multiple MHC alleles.

The sample in question was PBMCs, obtained from a glioma patient treated with radiotherapy, temozolomide or both. The J gene is TRBJ2-2, the V gene TRBV7-8, with D perhaps TRBD2 (6 bases). This clonotype originated in a man aged 35 to 55 with glioma. The CDR3 DNA sequence: TGTGCCAGCAGCTTAGCGGTAGGGGAGGCGAACACCGGGGAGCTGTTTTTT. Its protein is CASSLAVGEANTGELFF.